The clone carrying this T cell receptor beta chain was recorded once. The target antigen is unknown. The sample belongs to a study of T cell responses to AZD1222 COVID-19 vaccine. General study points: Spike-wide coverage was observed for vaccine-associated CD4 TCRs, with dominant responses at 160-218 and 743-854. Repertoires were obtained only post-peak T cell response. Donors skewed white British and female; clonal diversity was possibly underestimated. Spike-specific TCR breadth and depth went up after people got two AZD1222 doses.

CDR1 and CDR2 (germline): LNHDA, SQIVND (reference sequence). J gave up 1 base and V 3 bases, and 2 bases lay outside the gene matches. The CDR3 runs 14 residues. Assay: immunoSEQ multiplex PCR; the TCRdb copy retains only in-frame clones and omits some. Of 70,000 to 90,000 clones listed, about nine tenths are singletons. The sequence derives from an adult in good health. The sample in question was peripheral blood, obtained on day 0 of AZD1222 vaccination. The rearrangement uses TRBV19 and TRBJ2-7, with TRBD2 matching 8 bases. CDR3 region: CASSIGTSSYEQYF. The CDR3 nucleotides read TGTGCCAGTAGTATTGGGACTAGTTCCTACGAGCAGTACTTC.